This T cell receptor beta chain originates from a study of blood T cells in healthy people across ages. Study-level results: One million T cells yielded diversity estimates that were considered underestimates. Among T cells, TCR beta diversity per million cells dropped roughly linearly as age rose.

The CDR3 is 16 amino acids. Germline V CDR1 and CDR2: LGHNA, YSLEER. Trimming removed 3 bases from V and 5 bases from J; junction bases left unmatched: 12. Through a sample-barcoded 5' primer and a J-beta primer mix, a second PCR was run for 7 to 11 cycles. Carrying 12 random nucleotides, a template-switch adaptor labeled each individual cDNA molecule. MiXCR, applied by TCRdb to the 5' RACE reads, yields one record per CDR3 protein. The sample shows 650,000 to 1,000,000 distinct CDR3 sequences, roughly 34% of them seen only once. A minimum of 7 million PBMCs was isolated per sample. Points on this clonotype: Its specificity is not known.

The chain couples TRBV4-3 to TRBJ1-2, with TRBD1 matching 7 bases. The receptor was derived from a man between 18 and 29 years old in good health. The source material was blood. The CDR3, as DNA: TGCGCCAGCAGCCAGTTAGGGACAGAGCTATCTTATGGCTACACCTTC. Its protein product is CASSQLGTELSYGYTF.